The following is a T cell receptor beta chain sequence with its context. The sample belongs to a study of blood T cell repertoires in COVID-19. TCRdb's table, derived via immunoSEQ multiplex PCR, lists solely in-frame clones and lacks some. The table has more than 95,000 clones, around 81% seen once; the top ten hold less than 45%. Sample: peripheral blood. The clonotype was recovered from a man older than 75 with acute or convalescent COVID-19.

This CDR3 is CASSLDRAGNTEAFF. The CDR3 DNA sequence: TGCGCCAGCAGCTTGGACAGGGCGGGGAACACTGAAGCTTTCTTT. The V call is TRBV5-1, the J call TRBJ1-1; a weak D match, TRBD1 (6 bases). The V gene lost 0 bases and the J gene lost 1 base, with 10 bases spanning the gap. The CDR3 is 15 residues long. Germline assignment: CDR1 SGHRS and CDR2 YFSETQ.